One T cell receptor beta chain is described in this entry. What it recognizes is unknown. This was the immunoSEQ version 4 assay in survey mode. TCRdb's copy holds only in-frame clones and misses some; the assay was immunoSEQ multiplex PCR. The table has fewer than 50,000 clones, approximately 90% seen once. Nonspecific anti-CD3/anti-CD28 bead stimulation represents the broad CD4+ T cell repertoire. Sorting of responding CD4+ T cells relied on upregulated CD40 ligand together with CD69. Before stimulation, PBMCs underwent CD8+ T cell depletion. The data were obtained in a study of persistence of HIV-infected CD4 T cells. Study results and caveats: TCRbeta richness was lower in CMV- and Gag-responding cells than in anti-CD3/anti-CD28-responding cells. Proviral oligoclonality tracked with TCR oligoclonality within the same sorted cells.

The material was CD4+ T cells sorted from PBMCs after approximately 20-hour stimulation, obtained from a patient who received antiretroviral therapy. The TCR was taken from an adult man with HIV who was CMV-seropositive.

The CDR3 sequence is CASSVPGLAGGDNEQFF. The CDR3, as DNA: TGTGCCAGCAGTGTACCTGGACTAGCGGGGGGAGACAATGAGCAGTTCTTC. The genes are TRBV25-1 and TRBJ2-1; TRBD2 agrees at 14 bases. J gave up 5 bases and V 4 bases, and 7 bases lay outside the gene matches. This CDR3 is 17 amino acids long. In germline, CDR1 is MGHDK, CDR2 SYGVNS.